The subject of this entry is one TCR beta chain. These data come from a study of blood T cell repertoires in COVID-19. Study at large: The United States, Italy and Spain were the sources of the acute and convalescent COVID-19 samples. PBMCs, B-cell-depleted T cells, or T cells provided the cDNA or gDNA that made up the material.

As handled by the study authors: From reference gene primer amplification, estimates of nucleated cell counts were derived. The protocol was immunoSEQ multiplex PCR, while the TCRdb copy is restricted to in-frame clones and leaves out a portion. The DNA gave D and trimming, while V, J and clone size come from that table. This sample has 300,000 or so clones; 90% to 95% occur once, and the top ten carry around 2%. The J segment lost 5 bases and the V segment lost 6 bases, leaving 4 bases of the junction unmatched. The germline V gene encodes CDR1 MNHEY and CDR2 SMNVEV (reference sequence). There are 13 residues in the CDR3. Seattle researchers signed up patients amid active infection and tracked them longitudinally.

This receptor was obtained from a woman aged 25 to 39 with COVID-19, enrolled during active disease. The chain combines TRBV27 with TRBJ1-1, with TRBD1 matching 9 bases. The sample was peripheral blood. The chain's CDR3 is CASRRQGGTEAFF. In nucleotides, the CDR3 is TGTGCCAGCAGAAGACAGGGGGGGACTGAAGCTTTCTTT.